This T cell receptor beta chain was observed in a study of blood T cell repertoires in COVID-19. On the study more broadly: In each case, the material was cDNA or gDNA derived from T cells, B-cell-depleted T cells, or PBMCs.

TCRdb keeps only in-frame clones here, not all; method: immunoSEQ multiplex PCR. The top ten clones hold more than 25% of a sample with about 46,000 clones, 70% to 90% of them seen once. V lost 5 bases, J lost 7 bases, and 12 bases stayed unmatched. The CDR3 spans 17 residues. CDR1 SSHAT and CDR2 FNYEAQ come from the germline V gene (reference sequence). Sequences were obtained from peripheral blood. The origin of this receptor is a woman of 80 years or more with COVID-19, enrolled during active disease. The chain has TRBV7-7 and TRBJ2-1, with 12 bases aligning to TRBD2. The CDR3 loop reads CASSPLGGTSGPNEQFF. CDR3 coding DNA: TGTGCCAGCAGCCCTTTAGGAGGGACTAGCGGGCCAAATGAGCAGTTCTTC.